The 2 T cell receptor beta chains below come from one sample, sequenced in a study of regulatory T cells in long-lasting Graves disease. As to time point: newly diagnosed GD, antithyroid drugs for less than 3 months. Construction of the TCR library relied on RNA isolated from PBMCs. Arm-PCR of CDR3 regions with iRepertoire HTBI primers generated TCR beta libraries. TCRdb ran MiXCR on the multiplex PCR reads and lists one entry per CDR3 protein. The top ten clones hold more than 11% of a sample with 200,000 to 300,000 distinct CDR3 sequences, 20% of them seen once. Sample: peripheral blood mononuclear cells (PBMCs), taken at new diagnosis, from a patient treated with antithyroid drugs. The receptors were gathered from a female donor with Graves disease.

The rearrangement uses TRBV11-2 and TRBJ2-5, with 8 nucleotides matching TRBD2. The germline gives CDR1 SGHAT, CDR2 FQNNGV. The CDR3 is 14 residues long. J gave up 7 bases and V 5 bases, and 9 bases lay outside the gene matches. The CDR3 bases are TGTGCCAGCAGCCACGGGAGGGTTCATGTGACCCAGTACTTC. It encodes CASSHGRVHVTQYF.

This clonotype has ten or more counts. The chain carries TRBV12-3 or TRBV12-4 and TRBJ2-2; 8 nucleotides agree with TRBD1. The V gene end was trimmed by 5 bases and the J gene end by 1 base; junction bases not matched to a gene: 6. This CDR3 has 16 residues. In DNA, the CDR3 is TGTGCCAGCAGTCCCTTTGACAGGGGGAACACCGGGGAGCTGTTTTTT. Translation gives CASSPFDRGNTGELFF.